These 10 T cell receptor beta chains originate from one sample sequenced in a study of blood T cell repertoires in COVID-19. TCRdb's copy holds only in-frame clones and misses some; the assay was immunoSEQ multiplex PCR. This sample has some 160,000 clones, with roughly 80% found just once. Source material: PBMCs or T cells enriched from blood (not recorded which). The source of these receptors is a woman in her sixties or seventies who had recovered from COVID-19.

V gene TRBV2 combines with J gene TRBJ2-2; 8 bases match TRBD1. Trimming cost V 6 bases and J 7 bases; bases outside gene matches: 7. CDR1 and CDR2 from the germline V gene are SNHLY and FYNNEI. The CDR3 loop spans 14 amino acids. The CDR3 loop reads CASRPRGQVGELFF. CDR3 nucleotides: TGTGCCAGCAGGCCCAGGGGGCAGGTCGGGGAGCTGTTTTTT.

This clone is a singleton in its sample. The rearrangement uses TRBV19 and TRBJ2-2; 7 bases match TRBD1. Germline assignment: CDR1 LNHDA and CDR2 SQIVND (reference sequence). V trimming: 10 bases; J trimming: 3 bases; junction bases outside the gene matches: 8. This CDR3 is built from 14 residues. CDR3 region: CATPGTEDTGELFF. The DNA of the CDR3 is TGTGCCACCCCCGGGACAGAGGACACCGGGGAGCTGTTTTTT. The variable domain in full, completed from reference TRBV19 and TRBJ2-2, reads DGGITQSPKYLFRKEGQNVTLSCEQNLNHDAMYWYRQDPGQGLRLIYYSQIVNDFQKGDIAEGYSVSREKKESFPLTVTSAQKNPTAFYLCATPGTEDTGELFFGEGSRLTVL.

The rearrangement links TRBV7-6 to TRBJ1-1, with a possible D match to TRBD1 (5 bases). Per germline, CDR1 SGHVS and CDR2 FNYEAQ. The CDR3 is 12 amino acids. V lost 5 bases and J 10 bases, leaving 14 bases between the germline ends. CDR3 in DNA: TGTGCCAGCAGCCCCGTTCTGGGGGGAGCTTTCTTT. It yields the protein CASSPVLGGAFF.

This chain links TRBV7-2 with TRBJ2-7, with D perhaps TRBD1 (6 bases). The CDR3 totals 14 residues. The germline V gene has CDR1 SGHTA and CDR2 FQGNSA. V lost 2 bases and J lost 5, with 13 bases in between. The DNA for the CDR3 is TGTGCCAGCAGCTTATCACAGGGAGTCGACGAGCAGTACTTC. Translation: CASSLSQGVDEQYF.

This clone was recorded many times. This CDR3 is CASSSTGATYEQYF. The CDR3 DNA sequence: TGTGCCAGCAGCTCGACAGGAGCCACCTACGAGCAGTACTTC. The chain links TRBV7-9 to TRBJ2-7, with D maybe TRBD1 (6 bases). The V end was cut by 4 bases, the J end by 2 bases, with 12 bases between. The CDR3 runs to 14 residues. Germline CDR1 and CDR2: SEHNR and FQNEAQ (reference sequence).

By sample fraction, this clone is medium-sized (0.01 to 0.1%). The rearrangement uses TRBV9 and TRBJ1-1, with D possibly TRBD1 on 5 matching bases. From germline, CDR1 is SGDLS and CDR2 YYNGEE. Trimming stripped 0 bases from V and 7 bases from J, with 22 bases between. This CDR3 region has 17 residues. Here the CDR3 reads CASSVAREARGESEAFF. As DNA, the CDR3 is TGTGCCAGCAGCGTAGCCCGGGAGGCTCGGGGGGAGAGTGAAGCTTTCTTT.

The genes are TRBV6-5 and TRBJ2-2; TRBD1 agrees at 9 bases. The CDR3 covers 14 residues. Unmatched junction bases numbered 7, after V lost 10 bases and J lost 4 bases. Germline V gives CDR1 MNHEY, CDR2 SVGAGI. CDR3 loop: CAILGTGSTGELFF. The CDR3 nucleotides read TGTGCCATCCTGGGGACAGGGAGCACCGGGGAGCTGTTTTTT.

The chain joins TRBV5-1 to TRBJ1-2; no firm D call. The CDR3 covers 13 residues. CDR1 SGHRS and CDR2 YFSETQ come from the germline V gene. V lost 0 bases and J lost 4, with 7 bases in between. DNA of the CDR3: TGCGCCAGCAGCTTGGGCCATAGCTATGGCTACACCTTC. Translating gives CASSLGHSYGYTF.

The chain couples TRBV21-1 to TRBJ1-5. TRBV21-1 is designated a pseudogene. This CDR3 contains 17 residues. The DNA of the CDR3 is TGTGCCAGCAGCAAAGAGGGCGGGGCGCGAAGCAATCAGCCCCAGCATTTT. This translates into CASSKEGGARSNQPQHF.

A few counts support this clone. V and J are TRBV5-1 and TRBJ1-1; no clear D. The CDR3 is 16 residues long. The germline V and J ends were trimmed by 0 bases and 2 bases, with 14 bases remaining between them. Germline loops: CDR1 SGHRS, CDR2 YFSETQ. The CDR3, as DNA: TGCGCCAGCAGCTTGGTCGGGAAGAGAGGAAACACTGAAGCTTTCTTT. Protein product: CASSLVGKRGNTEAFF.